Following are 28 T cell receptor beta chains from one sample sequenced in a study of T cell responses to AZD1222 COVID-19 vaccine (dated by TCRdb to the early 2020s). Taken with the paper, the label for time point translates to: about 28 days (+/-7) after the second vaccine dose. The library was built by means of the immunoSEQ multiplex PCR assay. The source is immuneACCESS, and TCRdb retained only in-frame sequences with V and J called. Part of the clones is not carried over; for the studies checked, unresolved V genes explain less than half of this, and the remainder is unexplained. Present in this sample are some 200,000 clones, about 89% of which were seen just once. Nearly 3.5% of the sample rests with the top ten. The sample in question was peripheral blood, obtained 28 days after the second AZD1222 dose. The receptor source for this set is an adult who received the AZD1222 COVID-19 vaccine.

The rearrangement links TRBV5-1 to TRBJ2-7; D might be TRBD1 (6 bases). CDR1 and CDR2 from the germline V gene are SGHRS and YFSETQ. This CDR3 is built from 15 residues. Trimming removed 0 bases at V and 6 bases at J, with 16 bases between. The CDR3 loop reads CASSLGSSRGSEQYF. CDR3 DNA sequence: TGCGCCAGCAGCTTGGGTTCCAGCAGGGGTTCCGAGCAGTACTTC. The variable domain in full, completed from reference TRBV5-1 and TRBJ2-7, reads KAGVTQTPRYLIKTRGQQVTLSCSPISGHRSVSWYQQTPGQGLQFLFEYFSETQRNKGNFPGRFSGRQFSNSRSEMNVSTLELGDSALYLCASSLGSSRGSEQYFGPGTRLTVT.

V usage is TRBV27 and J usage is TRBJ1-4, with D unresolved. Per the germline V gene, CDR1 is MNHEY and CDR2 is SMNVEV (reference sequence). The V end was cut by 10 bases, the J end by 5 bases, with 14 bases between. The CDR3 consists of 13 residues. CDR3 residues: CATGPRRNEKLFF. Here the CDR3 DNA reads TGTGCCACCGGCCCGCGGAGGAATGAAAAACTGTTTTTT.

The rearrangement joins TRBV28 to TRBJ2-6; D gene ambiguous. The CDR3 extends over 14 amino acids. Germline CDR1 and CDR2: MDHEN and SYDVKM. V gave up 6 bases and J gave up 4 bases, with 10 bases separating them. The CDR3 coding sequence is TGTGCCAGCAGGCCGGCTTCCGGGGCCAACGTCCTGACTTTC. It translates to CASRPASGANVLTF.

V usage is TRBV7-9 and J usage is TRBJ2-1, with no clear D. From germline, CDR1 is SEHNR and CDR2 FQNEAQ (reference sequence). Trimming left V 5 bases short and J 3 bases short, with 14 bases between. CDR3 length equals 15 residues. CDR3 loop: CASSPGGAFYNEQFF. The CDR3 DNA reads TGTGCCAGCAGCCCCGGTGGAGCTTTCTACAATGAGCAGTTCTTC.

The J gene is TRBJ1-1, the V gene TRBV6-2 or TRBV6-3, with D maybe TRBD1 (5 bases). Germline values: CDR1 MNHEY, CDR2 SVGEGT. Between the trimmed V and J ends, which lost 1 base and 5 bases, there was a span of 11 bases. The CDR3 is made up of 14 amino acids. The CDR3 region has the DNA TGTGCCAGCAGTTACTGGCAGGGAGCAACTGAAGCTTTCTTT. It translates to CASSYWQGATEAFF.

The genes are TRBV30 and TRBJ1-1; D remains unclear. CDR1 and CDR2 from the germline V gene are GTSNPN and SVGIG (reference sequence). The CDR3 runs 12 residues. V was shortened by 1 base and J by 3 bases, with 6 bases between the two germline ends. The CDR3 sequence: CAWSDRDTEAFF. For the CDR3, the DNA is TGTGCCTGGAGTGACAGAGACACTGAAGCTTTCTTT.

CDR3 bases: TGTGCCAGCAGCTTGACATCCAGGGCCGAAAAACTGTTTTTT. Its translation is CASSLTSRAEKLFF. The chain uses TRBV7-8 and TRBJ1-4; maybe TRBD1 (5 bases). Germline-derived CDR1 and CDR2 are SGHVS and FQNEAQ. This CDR3 contains 14 residues. V lost 3 bases to trimming and J lost 8 bases, with 13 bases between them.

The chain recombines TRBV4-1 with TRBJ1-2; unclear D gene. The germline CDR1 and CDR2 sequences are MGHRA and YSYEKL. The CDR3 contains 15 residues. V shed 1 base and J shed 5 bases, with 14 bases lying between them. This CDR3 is CASSQGGQIYYGYTF. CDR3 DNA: TGCGCCAGCAGCCAAGGAGGCCAGATATATTATGGCTACACCTTC.

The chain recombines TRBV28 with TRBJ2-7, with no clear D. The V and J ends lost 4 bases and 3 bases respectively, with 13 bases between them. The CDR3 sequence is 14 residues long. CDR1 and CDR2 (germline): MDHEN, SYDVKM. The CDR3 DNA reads TGTGCCAGCAGTTCCGCCAACAATGTCTACGAGCAGTACTTC. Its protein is CASSSANNVYEQYF.

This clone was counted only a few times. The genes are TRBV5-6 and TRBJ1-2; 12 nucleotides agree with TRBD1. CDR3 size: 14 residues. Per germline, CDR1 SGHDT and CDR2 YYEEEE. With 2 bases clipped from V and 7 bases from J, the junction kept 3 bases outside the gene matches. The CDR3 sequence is CASSFGTGGTGYTF. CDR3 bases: TGTGCCAGCAGCTTCGGGACAGGGGGCACTGGCTACACCTTC.

CDR3 DNA sequence: TGTGCCAGCAGCTTAGCGTCTTGGGACAGGGGGCGTGGGGGCAATCAGCCCCAGCATTTT. Its protein product is CASSLASWDRGRGGNQPQHF. The chain is built from TRBV7-8 and TRBJ1-5, with 12 positions matching TRBD1. Unmatched junction bases numbered 11, after V lost 0 bases and J lost 2 bases. The germline V gene encodes CDR1 SGHVS and CDR2 FQNEAQ. The CDR3 contains 20 residues.

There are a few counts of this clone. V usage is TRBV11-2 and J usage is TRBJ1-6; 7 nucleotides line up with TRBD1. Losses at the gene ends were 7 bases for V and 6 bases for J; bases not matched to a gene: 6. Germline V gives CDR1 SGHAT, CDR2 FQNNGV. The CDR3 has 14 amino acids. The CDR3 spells CASTPGTVNSPLHF. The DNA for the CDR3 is TGTGCCAGCACCCCCGGGACAGTTAATTCACCCCTCCACTTT.

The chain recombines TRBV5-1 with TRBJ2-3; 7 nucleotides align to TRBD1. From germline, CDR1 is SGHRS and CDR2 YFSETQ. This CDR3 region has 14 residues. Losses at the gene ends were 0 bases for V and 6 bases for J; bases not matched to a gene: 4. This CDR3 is CASSLEQGYDTQYF. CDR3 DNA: TGCGCCAGCAGCTTGGAACAGGGGTACGATACGCAGTATTTT.

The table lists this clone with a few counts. CDR3 nucleotide sequence: TGTGCCAGCAGCGTTGACAGCGGGAGCCTCAACAATGAGCAGTTCTTC. It yields the protein CASSVDSGSLNNEQFF. The rearrangement joins TRBV9 to TRBJ2-1; 8 positions agree with TRBD2. The CDR3 totals 16 residues. V lost 2 bases to trimming and J lost 5 bases; unmatched junction nucleotides: 9. Germline values: CDR1 SGDLS, CDR2 YYNGEE.

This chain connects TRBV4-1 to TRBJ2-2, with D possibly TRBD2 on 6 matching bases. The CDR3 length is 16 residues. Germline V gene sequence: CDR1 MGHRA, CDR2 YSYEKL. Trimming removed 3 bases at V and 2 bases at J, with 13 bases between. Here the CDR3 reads CASSHYGSSNTGELFF. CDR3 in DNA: TGCGCCAGCAGCCACTACGGGAGTTCTAACACCGGGGAGCTGTTTTTT.

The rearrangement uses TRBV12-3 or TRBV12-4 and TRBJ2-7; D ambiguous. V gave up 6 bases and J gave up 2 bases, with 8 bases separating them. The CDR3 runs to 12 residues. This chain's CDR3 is CASSFGTYEQYF. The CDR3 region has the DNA TGTGCCAGCAGCTTTGGGACCTACGAGCAGTACTTC.

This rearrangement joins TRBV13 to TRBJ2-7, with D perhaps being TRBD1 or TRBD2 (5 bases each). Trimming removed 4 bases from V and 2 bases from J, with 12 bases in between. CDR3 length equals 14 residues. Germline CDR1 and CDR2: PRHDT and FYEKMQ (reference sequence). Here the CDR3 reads CASSYGTPAYEQYF. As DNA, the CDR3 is TGTGCCAGCAGCTACGGGACGCCCGCCTACGAGCAGTACTTC.

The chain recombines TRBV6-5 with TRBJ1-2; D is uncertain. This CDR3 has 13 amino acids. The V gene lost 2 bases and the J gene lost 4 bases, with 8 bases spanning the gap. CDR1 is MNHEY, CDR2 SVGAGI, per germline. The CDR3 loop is CASSYAGPYGYTF. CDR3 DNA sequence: TGTGCCAGCAGTTACGCTGGGCCCTATGGCTACACCTTC.

The CDR3 loop is CASSLLPPTTDTQYF. The CDR3 DNA reads TGTGCCAGCAGCTTACTCCCCCCCACCACAGATACGCAGTATTTT. The chain links TRBV7-2 to TRBJ2-3, with D hard to call. This CDR3 contains 15 residues. Trimming cost V 2 bases and J 2 bases, with 11 bases left between them. Germline CDR1 and CDR2: SGHTA and FQGNSA.

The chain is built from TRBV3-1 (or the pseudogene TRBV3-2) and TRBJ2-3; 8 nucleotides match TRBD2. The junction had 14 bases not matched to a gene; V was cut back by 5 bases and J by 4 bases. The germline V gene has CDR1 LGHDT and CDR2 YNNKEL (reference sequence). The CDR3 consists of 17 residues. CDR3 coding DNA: TGTGCCAGCAGCAGCAGAGGCAGCGGGAGACATGCAGATACGCAGTATTTT. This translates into CASSSRGSGRHADTQYF.

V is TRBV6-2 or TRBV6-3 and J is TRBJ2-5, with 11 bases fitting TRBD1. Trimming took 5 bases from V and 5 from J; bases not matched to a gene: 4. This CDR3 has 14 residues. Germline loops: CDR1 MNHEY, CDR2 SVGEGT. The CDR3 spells CASSGQGAGETQYF. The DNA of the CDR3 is TGTGCCAGCAGTGGACAGGGGGCGGGCGAGACCCAGTACTTC.

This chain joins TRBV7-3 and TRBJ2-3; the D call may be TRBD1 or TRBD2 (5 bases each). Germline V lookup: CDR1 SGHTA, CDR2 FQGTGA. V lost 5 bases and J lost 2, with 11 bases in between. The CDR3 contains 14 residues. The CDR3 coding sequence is TGTGCCAGCAGCCTCGGGACCTACACAGATACGCAGTATTTT. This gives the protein CASSLGTYTDTQYF.

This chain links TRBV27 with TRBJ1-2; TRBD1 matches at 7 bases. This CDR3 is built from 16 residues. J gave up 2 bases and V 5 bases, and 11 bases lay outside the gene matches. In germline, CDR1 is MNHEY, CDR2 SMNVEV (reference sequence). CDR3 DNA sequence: TGTGCCAGCAGTCCCTTTCGCCGGACAGGAAACTATGGCTACACCTTC. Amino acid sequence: CASSPFRRTGNYGYTF.

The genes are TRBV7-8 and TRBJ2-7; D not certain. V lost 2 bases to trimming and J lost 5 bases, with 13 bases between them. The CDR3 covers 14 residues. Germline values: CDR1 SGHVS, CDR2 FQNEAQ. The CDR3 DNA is TGTGCCAGCAGCTTATCCAGAGGCAGCGACGAGCAGTACTTC. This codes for CASSLSRGSDEQYF.

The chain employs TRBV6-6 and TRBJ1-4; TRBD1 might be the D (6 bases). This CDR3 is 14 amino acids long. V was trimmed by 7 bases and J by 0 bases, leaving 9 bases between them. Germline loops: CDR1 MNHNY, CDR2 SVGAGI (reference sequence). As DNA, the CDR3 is TGTGCCAGCACCGACAGGTCAACTAATGAAAAACTGTTTTTT. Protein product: CASTDRSTNEKLFF.

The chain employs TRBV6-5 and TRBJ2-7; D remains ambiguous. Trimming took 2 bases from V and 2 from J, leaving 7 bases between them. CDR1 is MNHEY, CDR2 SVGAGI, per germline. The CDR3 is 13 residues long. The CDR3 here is CASSYGFPYEQYF. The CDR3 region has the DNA TGTGCCAGCAGTTACGGGTTTCCCTACGAGCAGTACTTC.

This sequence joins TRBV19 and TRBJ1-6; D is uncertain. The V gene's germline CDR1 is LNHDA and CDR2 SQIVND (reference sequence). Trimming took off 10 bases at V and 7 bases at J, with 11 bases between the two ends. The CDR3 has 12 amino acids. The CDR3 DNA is TGTGCCACGCGGACCGGAAATTCACCCCTCCACTTT. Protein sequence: CATRTGNSPLHF.

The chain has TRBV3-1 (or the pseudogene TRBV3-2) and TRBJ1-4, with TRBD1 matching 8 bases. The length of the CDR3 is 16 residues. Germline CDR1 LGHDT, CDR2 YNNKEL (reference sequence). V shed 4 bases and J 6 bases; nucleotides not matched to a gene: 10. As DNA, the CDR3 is TGTGCCAGCAGCCGATCCACAGGGGGAGGGTATGAAAAACTGTTTTTT. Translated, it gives CASSRSTGGGYEKLFF.